Below, 3 T cell receptor beta chains from the same sample are listed, as sequenced in a study of cytomegalovirus exposure and HLA in healthy donors (dated by TCRdb to between 2016 and 2019). Libraries were built with the immunoSEQ multiplex PCR assay. A mixture of 60 forward primers for TCR Vbeta segments and 13 reverse primers for TCR Jbeta segments was used in the multiplex PCR. TCRdb's version of the immuneACCESS table is confined to in-frame rearrangements and falls short of the full clone set. An unresolved V gene accounts for under half of the shortfall where checked; the remainder is of unknown origin. This sample's records show about 160,000 clones. The ten biggest clones cover over 1% of the sample. Input material: PBMCs. The receptors stem from a woman aged 60 to 75 in good health and CMV-seronegative.

The rearrangement joins TRBV9 to TRBJ1-1, with D possibly being TRBD1 (6 bases). Trimming left V 1 base short and J 0 bases short, with 7 bases between. Per the germline V gene, CDR1 is SGDLS and CDR2 is YYNGEE. The CDR3 consists of 14 residues. The chain's CDR3 is CASSVQGMNTEAFF. The CDR3 coding sequence is TGTGCCAGCAGCGTACAGGGGATGAACACTGAAGCTTTCTTT.

The DNA for the CDR3 is TGTGCCAGCAGTTTAAGGAGTCGACAGGCCACAGATACGCAGTATTTT. This sequence encodes CASSLRSRQATDTQYF. This chain joins TRBV27 and TRBJ2-3; the D gene is possibly TRBD1 (6 bases). From germline, CDR1 is MNHEY and CDR2 SMNVEV (reference sequence). The CDR3 length is 16 residues. The V gene lost 2 bases and the J gene lost 2 bases, with 14 bases spanning the gap.

The chain is built from TRBV7-9 and TRBJ2-5, with 13 bases that match TRBD2. Germline V CDR1 and CDR2: SEHNR, FQNEAQ (reference sequence). V was clipped by 0 bases and J by 0 bases; unmatched bases: 1. The CDR3 consists of 17 residues. For the CDR3, the DNA is TGTGCCAGCAGCTTAGCGGGGACTAGCGGGAACCAAGAGACCCAGTACTTC. Translation gives CASSLAGTSGNQETQYF.